Sequencing of this T cell receptor beta chain was carried out in a study of shared clonotypes between healthy human individuals. The study's findings and limits: Generally, naive subsets came out with larger estimated richness than memory subsets. Around 5% was the fraction of naive CD4 clonotypes found shared across several donors.

The V gene lost 2 bases and the J gene lost 3 bases, with 17 bases spanning the gap. Germline V lookup: CDR1 SGHRS, CDR2 YFSETQ. The length of the CDR3 is 16 residues. Assay: immunoSEQ multiplex PCR; the TCRdb copy retains only in-frame clones and omits some. The data show under 200,000 clones, over 80% seen once. The CD4+ fraction was divided into a CD45RA+ naive subset and a CD45RA-negative memory subset. This clone was picked up one time. As yet, its antigen is unknown. The clonotype originates from a woman younger than 45 in good health. What was sequenced was naive CD4+ T cells sorted from blood. Subset here: CD45RA+ positively selected. The chain carries TRBV5-1 and TRBJ1-1, with TRBD1 as a possible D gene (6 bases). The CDR3 loop reads CASSLIGGQPYTEAFF. The CDR3 DNA sequence: TGCGCCAGCAGCTTAATAGGAGGACAGCCATACACTGAAGCTTTCTTT.